Listed below are T cell receptor beta chains from one sample, sequenced in a study of CD8 T cells in Susac syndrome. TCRdb called the immunoSEQ multiplex PCR reads again in MiXCR, with one record for every CDR3 protein. The table records about 140,000 distinct CDR3 sequences, just under 95% of them present only once. The sample taken for sequencing was CD4+ T cells from PBMCs. The receptors originated from a human donor with Susac syndrome. The CDR3 runs from the conserved cysteine through the conserved F or W. Fields, in order: clone size, V gene, J gene, D gene, CDR3 DNA, CDR3 protein. A D gene is named only where the DNA matches it firmly. Not all rows give a size; the values are once, few, many and, for expanded clones, a class.

abundance: once
v_gene: TRBV30
j_gene: TRBJ1-2
d_gene: .
CDR3nt: TGTGCCTGGACAGGGATTAGTAACTATGGCTACACCTTC
CDR3aa: CAWTGISNYGYTF

abundance: .
v_gene: TRBV23-1
j_gene: TRBJ2-7
d_gene: .
CDR3nt: TGCGCCAGCAGTCACCAGGGGGGAGGGCCGTCCTACGAGCAGTACTTC
CDR3aa: CASSHQGGGPSYEQYF

abundance: .
v_gene: TRBV28
j_gene: TRBJ2-5
d_gene: TRBD2
CDR3nt: TGTGCCAGCAGCGCCCCGGGGGGAAAGAGGGAGACCCAGTACTTC
CDR3aa: CASSAPGGKRETQYF

abundance: .
v_gene: TRBV5-6
j_gene: TRBJ2-6
d_gene: .
CDR3nt: TGTGCCAGCGGGGGCACTGGGGCCAACGTCCTGACTTTC
CDR3aa: CASGGTGANVLTF

abundance: .
v_gene: TRBV30
j_gene: TRBJ1-2
d_gene: TRBD1
CDR3nt: TGTGCCTGGGAGACAGGGATCTATGGCTACACCTTC
CDR3aa: CAWETGIYGYTF

abundance: .
v_gene: TRBV30
j_gene: TRBJ1-1
d_gene: TRBD1
CDR3nt: TGTGCCTGCAACAGGGGGCCGTACACTGAAGCTTTCTTT
CDR3aa: CACNRGPYTEAFF

abundance: .
v_gene: TRBV7-2
j_gene: TRBJ1-2
d_gene: .
CDR3nt: TGTGCCAGCAGCTTAGTGGTTCGGACAGACACTAACTATGGCTACACCTTC
CDR3aa: CASSLVVRTDTNYGYTF

abundance: .
v_gene: TRBV30
j_gene: TRBJ1-1
d_gene: .
CDR3nt: TGTGCCTGGAGTCTTCAGTCGAACACTGAAGCTTTCTTT
CDR3aa: CAWSLQSNTEAFF

abundance: once
v_gene: TRBV10-3
j_gene: TRBJ2-3
d_gene: .
CDR3nt: TGTGCCATCAGTGGGGCGGGCCTCACAGATACGCAGTATTTT
CDR3aa: CAISGAGLTDTQYF

abundance: .
v_gene: TRBV30
j_gene: TRBJ1-4
d_gene: TRBD1
CDR3nt: TGTGCCTGGACCGGGGCTGACAGGGTGGAAGAAAAACTGTTTTTT
CDR3aa: CAWTGADRVEEKLFF

abundance: .
v_gene: TRBV5-6
j_gene: TRBJ1-1
d_gene: .
CDR3nt: TGTGCCAGCAGCCAGGGTCCGGAAGCTTTCTTT
CDR3aa: CASSQGPEAFF

abundance: .
v_gene: TRBV4-1
j_gene: TRBJ1-5
d_gene: .
CDR3nt: TGCGCCAGCAGTCCAGCGCCTGGGAATCAGCCCCAGCATTTT
CDR3aa: CASSPAPGNQPQHF

abundance: .
v_gene: TRBV29-1
j_gene: TRBJ1-1
d_gene: .
CDR3nt: TGCAGCGTTGGGGTTTACGGGACTGAAGCTTTCTTT
CDR3aa: CSVGVYGTEAFF

abundance: .
v_gene: TRBV20-1
j_gene: TRBJ2-7
d_gene: .
CDR3nt: TGCAGTGCTAGAGTTCAAACCCAGTCCTACGAGCAGTACTTC
CDR3aa: CSARVQTQSYEQYF

abundance: few
v_gene: TRBV19
j_gene: TRBJ2-3
d_gene: .
CDR3nt: TGTGCCAGCGGTGGGACAGATACGCAGTATTTT
CDR3aa: CASGGTDTQYF